Presented here are 32 T cell receptor beta chains from one specimen sequenced in a study of T cells in tuberculosis. Clones were read by immunoSEQ multiplex PCR, and TCRdb kept only the in-frame ones, dropping some. The table records nearly 60,000 clones, around 90% of them present only once. Cells were sorted from thawed PBMC rested overnight and stained with GMM-loaded CD1B tetramer, viability dye and anti-CD3. The lipid loaded on the CD1B tetramers was C32 glucose monomycolate from Rhodococcus equi. The specimen sequenced was CD1b-GMM tetramer-negative cells sorted from PBMCs. These receptors originate from an adult woman with latent tuberculosis.

The rearrangement links TRBV27 to TRBJ2-7; D perhaps matches TRBD2 (6 bases). The CDR3 consists of 13 residues. Trimming shortened V by 6 bases and J by 2 bases, and 11 bases separated the two germline ends. Germline CDR1 reads MNHEY; CDR2 reads SMNVEV (reference sequence). CDR3 sequence: CASSPSEAYEQYF. As DNA, the CDR3 is TGTGCCAGCAGCCCTAGCGAGGCCTACGAGCAGTACTTC.

The chain is built from TRBV7-2 and TRBJ2-1, with TRBD2 as a possible D gene (6 bases). The CDR3 covers 15 residues. Germline CDR1 and CDR2: SGHTA and FQGNSA. Trimming cost V 3 bases and J 5 bases, with 14 bases left between them. Here the CDR3 DNA reads TGTGCCAGCAGCTTTGGAGGGACTTGGAACAATGAGCAGTTCTTC. Translation: CASSFGGTWNNEQFF.

This clone was seen only once. The V gene is TRBV10-3, the J gene TRBJ2-2; D is ambiguous. The CDR3 covers 13 residues. Per germline, CDR1 ENHRY and CDR2 SYGVKD. Trimming removed 4 bases from V and 3 bases from J, with 6 bases in between. CDR3 in DNA: TGTGCCATCAGTGGCCGGGACACCGGGGAGCTGTTTTTT. This translates into CAISGRDTGELFF.

V and J are TRBV18 and TRBJ2-7, with a possible D match to TRBD1 (7 bases). Trimming took off 4 bases at V and 5 bases at J, with 18 bases between the two ends. This CDR3 has 15 amino acids. The germline V gene has CDR1 KGHSH and CDR2 LQKENI. The CDR3 DNA is TGTGCCAGCTCACGGAACTTCCAGGGGGGCAACGAGCAGTACTTC. Its protein product is CASSRNFQGGNEQYF.

This chain joins TRBV5-6 and TRBJ2-3, with 8 bases lining up with TRBD2. Trimming took 4 bases from V and 0 from J; bases not matched to a gene: 4. The CDR3 extends over 15 amino acids. Germline lookup yields CDR1 SGHDT and CDR2 YYEEEE. CDR3 residues: CASSPRGGSTDTQYF. CDR3 in DNA: TGTGCCAGCAGCCCTCGGGGGGGTAGCACAGATACGCAGTATTTT.

This chain connects TRBV7-2 to TRBJ1-1; a possible D gene is TRBD1 (6 bases). There are 14 residues in the CDR3. The ends were cut back, 5 bases at V and 4 bases at J, with 14 bases in the middle. The germline V gene encodes CDR1 SGHTA and CDR2 FQGNSA. CDR3 DNA sequence: TGTGCCAGCAGCCGGGTCGGGGGGGCCACTGAAGCTTTCTTT. Encoded protein: CASSRVGGATEAFF.

The rearrangement uses TRBV7-9 and TRBJ1-2; D is unclear. Germline V gene data show CDR1 as SEHNR and CDR2 as FQNEAQ (reference sequence). There are 14 residues in the CDR3. V dropped 5 bases and J dropped 5 bases, with 15 bases sitting between them. The CDR3 bases are TGTGCCAGCAGCCGAGAGGGCAGTGCTTATGGCTACACCTTC. Translation: CASSREGSAYGYTF. The variable domain in full, completed from reference TRBV7-9 and TRBJ1-2, reads DTGVSQNPRHKITKRGQNVTFRCDPISEHNRLYWYRQTLGQGPEFLTYFQNEAQLEKSRLLSDRFSAERPKGSFSTLEIQRTEQGDSAMYLCASSREGSAYGYTFGSGTRLTVV.

The chain links TRBV12-5 to TRBJ2-1, with 7 positions matching TRBD2. The CDR3 has 15 amino acids. Trimming cost V 3 bases and J 5 bases; bases outside gene matches: 7. Per germline, CDR1 LGHNT and CDR2 FRNRAP. The CDR3 here is CASGFGLVSHNEQFF. The CDR3 nucleotides are TGTGCTAGTGGTTTTGGACTAGTAAGCCACAATGAGCAGTTCTTC.

The chain has TRBV18 and TRBJ2-1; 12 nucleotides match TRBD2. Per germline, CDR1 KGHSH and CDR2 LQKENI. V lost 4 bases and J lost 0; bases outside the gene matches: 4. This CDR3 is 17 amino acids long. The CDR3 DNA follows: TGTGCCAGCTCACAACCGGGACTAGCGGGCTCCTACAATGAGCAGTTCTTC. Protein: CASSQPGLAGSYNEQFF.

The chain is built from TRBV19 and TRBJ1-2; D is uncertain. The CDR3 loop spans 14 amino acids. Deletions cut 1 base from V and 7 bases from J, with 13 bases between. In germline, CDR1 is LNHDA, CDR2 SQIVND (reference sequence). The CDR3 is CASSIVAGIGGYTF. CDR3 in DNA: TGTGCCAGTAGTATAGTTGCGGGAATTGGTGGCTACACCTTC. The variable domain in full, with the rest retrieved from reference TRBV19 and TRBJ1-2, is DGGITQSPKYLFRKEGQNVTLSCEQNLNHDAMYWYRQDPGQGLRLIYYSQIVNDFQKGDIAEGYSVSREKKESFPLTVTSAQKNPTAFYLCASSIVAGIGGYTFGSGTRLTVV.

The chain employs TRBV2 and TRBJ2-3; D is perhaps TRBD1 (6 bases). Germline V lookup: CDR1 SNHLY, CDR2 FYNNEI. The CDR3 consists of 14 residues. V gave up 4 bases and J gave up 9 bases, with 17 bases separating them. The DNA for the CDR3 is TGTGCCAGCAGTGGGACAGTGACGAAAGTAACGCAGTATTTT. Translating it yields CASSGTVTKVTQYF.

The chain joins TRBV28 to TRBJ2-5, with 11 bases matching TRBD2. Germline V CDR1 and CDR2: MDHEN, SYDVKM. Trimming removed 8 bases from V and 5 bases from J; junction bases left unmatched: 19. CDR3 length: 18 amino acids. CDR3 in amino acids: CASSSGTSGHLRGETQYF. The CDR3, as DNA: TGTGCCAGCTCCTCTGGGACTAGCGGCCATCTAAGGGGGGAGACCCAGTACTTC.

This clone has more than one count but fewer than ten. The chain is built from TRBV28 and TRBJ1-4; 7 positions agree with TRBD1. Germline V gene sequence: CDR1 MDHEN, CDR2 SYDVKM. The CDR3 runs 15 residues. The ends lost 6 bases at V and 8 bases at J; junction bases unmatched: 12. The CDR3 sequence: CASRKSGGRGEKLFF. CDR3 nucleotides: TGTGCCAGCAGAAAGAGCGGGGGCAGGGGGGAAAAACTGTTTTTT.

Only one count was recorded for this clone. The chain is built from TRBV6-6 and TRBJ2-2, with 11 bases lining up with TRBD2. Trimming cost V 6 bases and J 5 bases; bases outside gene matches: 5. The germline gives CDR1 MNHNY, CDR2 SVGAGI (reference sequence). The CDR3 loop spans 15 amino acids. CDR3 DNA sequence: TGTGCCAGCAGGGTACTAGCGGGGGTAACCGGGGAGCTGTTTTTT. Translating gives CASRVLAGVTGELFF.

V usage is TRBV4-2 and J usage is TRBJ1-2, with 8 bases lining up with TRBD1. The V and J ends lost 1 base and 4 bases, in that order; junction bases with no gene match: 2. Germline V gene sequence: CDR1 LGHNA, CDR2 YNFKEQ. The length of the CDR3 is 14 residues. CDR3 sequence: CASSQAGTGYGYTF. The CDR3 DNA is TGTGCCAGCAGCCAAGCCGGGACAGGCTATGGCTACACCTTC.

This chain connects TRBV9 to TRBJ2-1; D gene unclear. The V end was cut by 4 bases, the J end by 3 bases, with 8 bases between. Germline CDR1 and CDR2: SGDLS and YYNGEE. The CDR3 is 13 amino acids. CDR3 bases: TGTGCCAGCAGCCTCTCGGGCTACAATGAGCAGTTCTTC. Amino acid sequence: CASSLSGYNEQFF.

This clone was picked up a small number of times. CDR3 amino acids: CASSARQNGNTIYF. CDR3 sequence (DNA): TGTGCCAGCAGCGCCCGACAGAATGGAAACACCATATATTTT. V is TRBV9 and J is TRBJ1-3; D possibly corresponds to TRBD1 (5 bases). This CDR3 comprises 14 residues. Germline CDR1 SGDLS, CDR2 YYNGEE. V lost 3 bases and J lost 3, with 10 bases in between.

The chain employs TRBV5-1 and TRBJ1-3; D may be TRBD1 (6 bases). The length of the CDR3 is 15 residues. CDR1 SGHRS and CDR2 YFSETQ come from the germline V gene. The germline V and J ends were trimmed by 0 bases and 4 bases, with 11 bases remaining between them. The CDR3: CASSLVAGAGNTIYF. The CDR3 DNA reads TGCGCCAGCAGCTTGGTGGCAGGGGCCGGAAACACCATATATTTT.

This clone was counted between two and nine times. The chain combines TRBV5-4 with TRBJ1-4; tentative D call: TRBD1 (5 bases). CDR1 and CDR2 (germline): SGHNT, YYREEE (reference sequence). This CDR3 region has 15 residues. Between the trimmed V and J ends, which lost 1 base and 7 bases, there was a span of 14 bases. The CDR3 is CASSLRGKNSEKLFF. The CDR3 DNA sequence: TGTGCCAGCAGCTTGAGGGGAAAGAATAGTGAAAAACTGTTTTTT.

The chain combines TRBV5-1 with TRBJ2-2, with TRBD2 matching 7 bases. Germline lookup yields CDR1 SGHRS and CDR2 YFSETQ. The CDR3 sequence is 15 residues long. J gave up 5 bases and V 7 bases, and 11 bases lay outside the gene matches. CDR3 DNA sequence: TGCGCCAGCCGCGGGAGTAGCGGACCAACCGGGGAGCTGTTTTTT. It encodes CASRGSSGPTGELFF.

The chain has TRBV5-1 and TRBJ1-1; 7 bases are shared with TRBD1. J was trimmed by 9 bases and V by 2 bases; bases with no gene match: 7. This CDR3 is built from 13 residues. In germline, CDR1 is SGHRS, CDR2 YFSETQ. In nucleotides, the CDR3 is TGCGCCAGCAGCTTAGACAGGGTGGATCAAGCTTTCTTT. Its protein is CASSLDRVDQAFF.

This clone showed up just once. CDR3 sequence: CASSDSGIPTDTQYF. The CDR3 coding sequence is TGTGCCAGCAGTGACTCCGGTATCCCCACAGATACGCAGTATTTT. V and J are TRBV6-4 and TRBJ2-3; D gene uncertain. The ends were cut back, 0 bases at V and 2 bases at J, with 9 bases in the middle. CDR3 length: 15 amino acids. Germline V gives CDR1 MRHNA, CDR2 SNTAGT.

As concerns this clone: One end of the junction does not line up with germline, which may come from a read error. The CDR3 nucleotides read TGTGCCAGCACCTTACAGGGATGGGGCACAGATACGCAGTATTTT. It translates to CASTLQGWGTDTQYF. This chain connects TRBV7-9 to TRBJ2-3; D may be TRBD1 (6 bases). This CDR3 spans 15 amino acids. The germline V gene encodes CDR1 SEHNR and CDR2 FQNEAQ (reference sequence).

This chain connects TRBV13 to TRBJ2-7; TRBD1 might be the D (6 bases). The CDR3 spans 15 residues. Germline values: CDR1 PRHDT, CDR2 FYEKMQ (reference sequence). The V gene lost 0 bases and the J gene lost 3 bases, with 12 bases spanning the gap. The CDR3 DNA reads as TGTGCCAGCAGCTTAGGCGGGCAGGGGTACTACGAGCAGTACTTC. Its translation is CASSLGGQGYYEQYF.

J is TRBJ2-7 and V is TRBV4-1; tentatively, D is TRBD2 (6 bases). Trimming cost V 1 base and J 1 base, with 14 bases left between them. The CDR3 extends over 16 amino acids. Germline lookup yields CDR1 MGHRA and CDR2 YSYEKL. CDR3 nucleotide sequence: TGCGCCAGCAGCCAAGGAACAGGCAGCGGGTCCTACGAGCAGTACTTC. Protein: CASSQGTGSGSYEQYF.

This rearrangement joins TRBV7-9 to TRBJ2-1; 11 nucleotides agree with TRBD2. Per the germline V gene, CDR1 is SEHNR and CDR2 is FQNEAQ (reference sequence). The length of the CDR3 is 16 residues. The junction had 10 bases not matched to a gene; V was cut back by 4 bases and J by 8 bases. CDR3 region: CASSSDTSGSSHEQFF. CDR3 DNA sequence: TGTGCCAGCAGCTCCGATACTAGCGGGAGTAGCCATGAGCAGTTCTTC.

The V call is TRBV30, the J call TRBJ2-7, with 7 bases identical to TRBD2. Germline lookup yields CDR1 GTSNPN and CDR2 SVGIG (reference sequence). The CDR3 extends over 16 amino acids. The V segment lost 3 bases and the J segment 3 bases; nucleotides outside the gene matches: 14. The CDR3 nucleotides read TGTGCCTGGAGCCCACCCCCTGGGGGGGGTTTCTACGAGCAGTACTTC. Protein product: CAWSPPPGGGFYEQYF.

The rearrangement joins TRBV28 to TRBJ1-2; TRBD1 matches at 8 bases. Germline lookup yields CDR1 MDHEN and CDR2 SYDVKM. CDR3 length equals 15 residues. J was trimmed by 4 bases and V by 3 bases; bases with no gene match: 7. Here the CDR3 reads CASSFGQGAFYGYTF. The CDR3 DNA sequence: TGTGCCAGCAGTTTCGGACAGGGAGCATTCTATGGCTACACCTTC.

The chain carries TRBV28 and TRBJ2-7; 10 nucleotides align to TRBD2. The junction had 10 bases not matched to a gene; V was cut back by 6 bases and J by 2 bases. The CDR3 runs to 16 residues. Germline-derived CDR1 and CDR2 are MDHEN and SYDVKM. The CDR3 protein is CASRPGGAGGTYEQYF. CDR3 sequence (DNA): TGTGCCAGCAGGCCGGGGGGAGCGGGAGGGACCTACGAGCAGTACTTC.

The count of this clone is one. This rearrangement joins TRBV5-5 to TRBJ2-5; the match to TRBD2 covers 12 bases. The V gene's germline CDR1 is SGHKS and CDR2 YYEKEE (reference sequence). This CDR3 region has 20 residues. The trim removed 0 bases at V and 1 base at J, leaving 13 bases unmatched. The CDR3 loop reads CASSLAFWASGGAVQETQYF. The CDR3 DNA sequence: TGTGCCAGCAGCTTGGCCTTTTGGGCTAGCGGGGGGGCCGTCCAAGAGACCCAGTACTTC.

The chain couples TRBV4-2 to TRBJ2-1; 14 positions match TRBD2. The CDR3 is 17 residues long. Per germline, CDR1 LGHNA and CDR2 YNFKEQ. J lost 6 bases, V lost 0 bases, and 4 bases had no gene match. CDR3 sequence: CASSQERGTSGGNEQFF. DNA of the CDR3: TGTGCCAGCAGCCAAGAGCGAGGGACTAGCGGGGGCAATGAGCAGTTCTTC.

The chain links TRBV6-5 to TRBJ1-1; D perhaps matches TRBD1 (5 bases). Germline V gives CDR1 MNHEY, CDR2 SVGAGI. This CDR3 is built from 12 residues. Trimming removed 5 bases from V and 1 base from J, with 5 bases in between. The CDR3, as DNA: TGTGCCAGCAGTACAGGGAACACTGAAGCTTTCTTT. Translated: CASSTGNTEAFF.